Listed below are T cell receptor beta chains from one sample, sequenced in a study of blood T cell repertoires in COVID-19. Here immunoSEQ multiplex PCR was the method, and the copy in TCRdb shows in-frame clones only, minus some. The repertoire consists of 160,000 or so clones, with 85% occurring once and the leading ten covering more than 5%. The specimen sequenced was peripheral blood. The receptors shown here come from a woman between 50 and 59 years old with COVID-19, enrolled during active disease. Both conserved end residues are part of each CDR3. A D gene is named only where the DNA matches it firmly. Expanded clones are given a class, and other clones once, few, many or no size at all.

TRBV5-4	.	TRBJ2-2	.	CASSSGQNTGELFF	TGTGCCAGCAGCTCCGGACAGAACACCGGGGAGCTGTTTTTT
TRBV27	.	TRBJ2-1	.	CASSPNSGRGSYLSSYNEQFF	TGTGCCAGCAGTCCGAACTCCGGGCGGGGTTCGTACCTAAGCTCCTACAATGAGCAGTTCTTC
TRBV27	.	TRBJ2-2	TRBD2	CASRRGGAGELFF	TGTGCCAGCAGGCGGGGGGGGGCCGGGGAGCTGTTTTTT
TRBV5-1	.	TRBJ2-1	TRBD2	CASNSGGYNEQFF	TGCGCCAGCAATAGCGGGGGCTACAATGAGCAGTTCTTC
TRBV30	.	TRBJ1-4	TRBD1	CAWHRGLNEKLFF	TGTGCCTGGCACAGGGGGCTCAATGAAAAACTGTTTTTT
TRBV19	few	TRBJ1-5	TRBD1	CASSTDRGDQPQHF	TGTGCCAGTAGTACTGACAGGGGGGACCAGCCCCAGCATTTT
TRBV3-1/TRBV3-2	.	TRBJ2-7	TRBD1	CASSPTRQGIYEQYF	TGTGCCAGCAGCCCAACCCGACAGGGTATATACGAGCAGTACTTC
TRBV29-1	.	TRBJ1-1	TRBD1	CSVEGGQENTEAFF	TGCAGCGTTGAAGGTGGACAGGAGAACACTGAAGCTTTCTTT
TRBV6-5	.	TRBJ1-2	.	CASSQGSFGYTF	TGTGCCAGCAGCCAGGGATCTTTCGGCTACACCTTC
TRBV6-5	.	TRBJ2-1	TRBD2	CASAAGGLLEQFF	TGTGCCAGTGCCGCGGGGGGGTTACTAGAGCAGTTCTTC
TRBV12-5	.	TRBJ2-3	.	CASSPGDRNADTQYF	TGTGCTAGCTCCCCAGGGGACCGGAATGCAGATACGCAGTATTTT
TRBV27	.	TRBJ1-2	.	CASSPEQGYGYTF	TGTGCCAGCAGTCCAGAGCAGGGCTATGGCTACACCTTC
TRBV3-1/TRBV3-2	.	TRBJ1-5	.	CASTTGSSQPQHF	TGTGCCAGCACCACAGGGTCGAGCCAGCCCCAGCATTTT
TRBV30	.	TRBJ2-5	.	CAWTGAGRETQYF	TGTGCCTGGACAGGGGCGGGTCGGGAGACCCAGTACTTC
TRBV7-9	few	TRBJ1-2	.	CASSPNNYGYTF	TGTGCCAGCAGCCCTAATAACTATGGCTACACCTTC
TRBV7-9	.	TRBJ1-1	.	CASSQYGIGGRGTEAFF	TGTGCCAGCAGCCAGTATGGGATCGGGGGACGAGGGACTGAAGCTTTCTTT
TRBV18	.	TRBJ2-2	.	CASSPPLAEDTGELFF	TGTGCCAGCTCACCACCTCTGGCGGAAGACACCGGGGAGCTGTTTTTT
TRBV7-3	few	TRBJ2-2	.	CASSTRGAGDAGELFF	TGTGCCAGCAGCACCCGGGGGGCAGGTGACGCCGGGGAGCTGTTTTTT
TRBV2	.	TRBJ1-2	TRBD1	CATRGQAYGYTF	TGTGCCACCAGAGGACAGGCCTATGGCTACACCTTC
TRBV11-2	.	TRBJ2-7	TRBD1	CASRPGTGGVEQYF	TGTGCCAGCAGACCCGGGACAGGGGGCGTCGAGCAGTACTTC